The clone carrying this T cell receptor (beta chain) was detected ten times or more. Its specificity is not known. RNA served as the template for amplifying TCR beta CDR3 regions. HTBI-primed first-round RT-PCR preceded second-round multiplex PCR. TCRdb reprocessed the multiplex PCR reads with MiXCR, giving one entry per CDR3 protein. The table lists about 380,000 distinct CDR3 sequences, over 15% of them singletons. This sample was taken from a study of Graves' ophthalmopathy and Graves' hyperthyroidism. Hyperthyroidism showing no ophthalmopathy within 18 months of follow-up was stable. Hyperthyroidism patients had new diagnoses, durations under 2 months, and ages of 18 to 65. As diagnostic evidence, clinical symptoms, serum thyroxine, TRAb, thyroid ultrasound and orbital computed tomography were relied upon. Broader study findings: Blood shared most expanded thyroid clonotypes above 0.001 frequency.

The material sequenced was peripheral blood. This TCR was recovered from a woman aged 18 to 35 with stable Graves' hyperthyroidism.

The CDR3 sequence is CSVSQGDTEAFF. The DNA of the CDR3 is TGCAGCGTGTCCCAGGGAGATACTGAAGCTTTCTTT. The rearrangement links TRBV29-1 to TRBJ1-1; a possible D gene is TRBD1 (5 bases). The V and J ends lost 6 bases and 5 bases respectively, with 13 bases between them. The V gene's germline CDR1 is SQVTM and CDR2 ANQGSEA. The CDR3 length is 12 residues.